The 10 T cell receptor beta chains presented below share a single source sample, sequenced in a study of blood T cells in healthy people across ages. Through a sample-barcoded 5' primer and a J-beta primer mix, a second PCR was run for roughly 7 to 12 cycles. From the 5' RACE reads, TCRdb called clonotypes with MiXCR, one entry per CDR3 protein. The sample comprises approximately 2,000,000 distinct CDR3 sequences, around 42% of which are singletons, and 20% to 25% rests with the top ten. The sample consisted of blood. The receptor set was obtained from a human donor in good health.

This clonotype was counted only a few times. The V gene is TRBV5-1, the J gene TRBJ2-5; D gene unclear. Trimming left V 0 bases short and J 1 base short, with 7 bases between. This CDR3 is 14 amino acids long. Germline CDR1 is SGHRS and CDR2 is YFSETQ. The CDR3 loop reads CASSLVSAQETQYF. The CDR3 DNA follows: TGCGCCAGCAGCTTGGTTTCCGCCCAAGAGACCCAGTACTTC.

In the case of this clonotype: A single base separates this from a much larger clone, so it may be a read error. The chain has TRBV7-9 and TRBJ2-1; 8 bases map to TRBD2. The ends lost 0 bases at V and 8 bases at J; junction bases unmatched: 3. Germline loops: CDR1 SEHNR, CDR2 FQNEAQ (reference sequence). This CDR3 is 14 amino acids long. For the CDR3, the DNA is TGTGCCAGCAGCTTAGCCCTAGCGGGCTATGAGCAGTTCTTC. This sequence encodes CASSLALAGYEQFF.

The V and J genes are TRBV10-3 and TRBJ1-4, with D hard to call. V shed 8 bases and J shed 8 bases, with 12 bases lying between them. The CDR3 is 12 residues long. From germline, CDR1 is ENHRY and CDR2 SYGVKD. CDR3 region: CAISGDHEKLFF. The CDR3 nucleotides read TGTGCCATCTCCGGAGATCACGAAAAACTGTTTTTT.

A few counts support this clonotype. CDR3 amino acids: CASSQHRAQRGLKETQYF. CDR3 nucleotide sequence: TGCGCCAGCAGCCAACACCGAGCCCAGCGGGGACTCAAAGAGACCCAGTACTTC. The J gene is TRBJ2-5, the V gene TRBV4-3, with 7 bases fitting TRBD2. In germline, CDR1 is LGHNA, CDR2 YSLEER. The ends lost 2 bases at V and 3 bases at J; junction bases unmatched: 15. CDR3 length: 18 amino acids.

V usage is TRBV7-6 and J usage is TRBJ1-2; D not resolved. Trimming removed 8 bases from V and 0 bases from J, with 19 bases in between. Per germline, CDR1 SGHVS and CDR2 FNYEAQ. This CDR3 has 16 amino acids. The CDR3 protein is CASGGIGSKANYGYTF. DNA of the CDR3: TGTGCCAGCGGCGGTATCGGGTCGAAAGCTAACTATGGCTACACCTTC.

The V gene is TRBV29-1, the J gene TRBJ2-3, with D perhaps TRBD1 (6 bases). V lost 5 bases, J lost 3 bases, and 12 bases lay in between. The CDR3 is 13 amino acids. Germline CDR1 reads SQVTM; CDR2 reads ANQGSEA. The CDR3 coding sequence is TGCAGCGTTACGGACAGTGGAACAGATACGCAGTATTTT. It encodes CSVTDSGTDTQYF.

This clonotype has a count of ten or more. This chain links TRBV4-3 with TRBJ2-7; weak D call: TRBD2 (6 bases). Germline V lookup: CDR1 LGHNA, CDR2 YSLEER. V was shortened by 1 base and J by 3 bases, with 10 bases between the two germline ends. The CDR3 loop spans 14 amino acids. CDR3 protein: CASSQGDSGYEQYF. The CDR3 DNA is TGCGCCAGCAGCCAAGGCGATAGCGGCTACGAGCAGTACTTC.

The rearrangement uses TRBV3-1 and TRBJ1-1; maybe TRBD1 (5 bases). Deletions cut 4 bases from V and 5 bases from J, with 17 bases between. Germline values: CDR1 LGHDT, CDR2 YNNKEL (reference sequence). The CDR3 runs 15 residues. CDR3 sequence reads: CASSPLGVGETEAFF. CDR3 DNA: TGTGCCAGCAGCCCATTAGGGGTGGGTGAAACTGAAGCTTTCTTT.

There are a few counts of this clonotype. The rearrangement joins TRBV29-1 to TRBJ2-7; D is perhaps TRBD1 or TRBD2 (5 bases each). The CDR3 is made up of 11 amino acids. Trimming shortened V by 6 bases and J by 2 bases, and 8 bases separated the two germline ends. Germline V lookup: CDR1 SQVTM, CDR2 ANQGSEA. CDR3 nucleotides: TGCAGCGTGGGGGACCCCTACGAGCAGTACTTC. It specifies CSVGDPYEQYF.

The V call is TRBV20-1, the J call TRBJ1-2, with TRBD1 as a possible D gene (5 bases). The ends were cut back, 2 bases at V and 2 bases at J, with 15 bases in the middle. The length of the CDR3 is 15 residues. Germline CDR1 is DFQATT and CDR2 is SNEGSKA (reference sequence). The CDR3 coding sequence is TGCAGTGCTAGAAATAGCGGCAGGGAGAACTATGGCTACACCTTC. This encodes CSARNSGRENYGYTF.